The 10 T cell receptor beta chains below come from one sample, sequenced in a study of graft-versus-host responses after intestinal transplantation. Assay: immunoSEQ multiplex PCR; the TCRdb copy retains only in-frame clones and omits some. The sample lists around 100,000 clones; over 75% were seen once. The antigens of these receptors remain unknown. The specimen was unstimulated CD4+ T cells sorted from spleen or lymph node cells, collected before transplant. All receptors derive from a human donor who was the organ donor for an intestinal transplant.

This clone was counted once. This chain uses TRBV30 with TRBJ1-2; D uncertain. Germline CDR1 GTSNPN, CDR2 SVGIG (reference sequence). Trimming pared 3 bases from V and 8 bases from J, leaving 16 bases between. The CDR3 is made up of 13 amino acids. The CDR3 sequence: CAWRSRGLQGYTF. The CDR3 nucleotides are TGTGCCTGGAGGTCCAGAGGACTTCAAGGCTACACCTTC. Full variable domain (outside the CDR3, taken from reference TRBV30 and TRBJ1-2): SQTIHQWPATLVQPVGSPLSLECTVEGTSNPNLYWYRQAAGRGLQLLFYSVGIGQISSEVPQNLSASRPQDRQFILSSKKLLLSDSGFYLCAWRSRGLQGYTFGSGTRLTVV.

This clone was observed once. Distinct nucleotide sequences in the sample also encode this CDR3. This rearrangement joins TRBV9 to TRBJ2-7; 7 bases match TRBD2. In germline, CDR1 is SGDLS, CDR2 YYNGEE. This CDR3 contains 15 residues. V was pared by 0 bases and J by 0 bases, with 3 bases of the junction left unmatched. CDR3 bases: TGTGCCAGCAGCGTAGAAGGCGGGGGCTCCTACGAGCAGTACTTC. As protein: CASSVEGGGSYEQYF.

The chain employs TRBV7-7 and TRBJ2-5; 7 bases are a match to TRBD1. The V and J ends lost 8 bases and 4 bases, in that order; junction bases with no gene match: 10. Per germline, CDR1 SSHAT and CDR2 FNYEAQ (reference sequence). The CDR3 has 14 amino acids. CDR3 protein: CASLRRGGAETQYF. CDR3 DNA: TGTGCCAGCCTGAGGCGAGGGGGCGCAGAGACCCAGTACTTC.

The chain employs TRBV18 and TRBJ1-2, with 7 bases matching TRBD1. After removal of 4 bases from V and 4 bases from J, the junction contained 6 bases not matched to a gene. The germline V gene encodes CDR1 KGHSH and CDR2 LQKENI. The CDR3 is made up of 14 amino acids. The CDR3 DNA sequence: TGTGCCAGCTCACAGGGGACAGACCCCTATGGCTACACCTTC. This encodes CASSQGTDPYGYTF.

The chain joins TRBV7-9 to TRBJ1-1; the match to TRBD1 covers 7 bases. Germline CDR1 is SEHNR and CDR2 is FQNEAQ (reference sequence). Losses at the gene ends were 7 bases for V and 2 bases for J; bases not matched to a gene: 7. CDR3 length equals 14 residues. CDR3 sequence: CASTPTGLNTEAFF. The CDR3, as DNA: TGTGCCAGCACCCCGACAGGGTTAAACACTGAAGCTTTCTTT.

The rearrangement uses TRBV5-4 and TRBJ2-2, with D tentatively TRBD1 (6 bases). The length of the CDR3 is 15 residues. The germline CDR1 and CDR2 sequences are SGHNT and YYREEE (reference sequence). V dropped 4 bases and J dropped 1 base, with 11 bases sitting between them. CDR3 region: CASSQETGNTGELFF. CDR3 sequence (DNA): TGTGCCAGCAGCCAAGAGACAGGGAACACCGGGGAGCTGTTTTTT.

The rearrangement joins TRBV29-1 to TRBJ1-1; D gene unclear. From germline, CDR1 is SQVTM and CDR2 ANQGSEA. This CDR3 spans 12 amino acids. Trimming took 7 bases from V and 2 from J, leaving 11 bases between them. The CDR3 is CSGGRENTEAFF. The CDR3 bases are TGCAGCGGCGGACGGGAAAACACTGAAGCTTTCTTT.

This chain uses TRBV5-4 with TRBJ2-4; D gene uncertain. CDR3 length equals 13 residues. Germline lookup yields CDR1 SGHNT and CDR2 YYREEE (reference sequence). V was trimmed by 0 bases and J by 7 bases, leaving 8 bases between them. CDR3 nucleotide sequence: TGTGCCAGCAGCTTGGACAGATCGAACATTCAGTACTTC. As protein: CASSLDRSNIQYF.

This clone was counted between two and nine times. The gene calls are TRBV28 and TRBJ1-1, with a weak D call TRBD1 (5 bases). Trimming left V 11 bases short and J 1 base short, with 14 bases between. In germline, CDR1 is MDHEN, CDR2 SYDVKM. The length of the CDR3 is 13 residues. Here the CDR3 reads CAGRKGWNTEAFF. In nucleotides, the CDR3 is TGTGCCGGAAGAAAGGGGTGGAACACTGAAGCTTTCTTT.

J is TRBJ1-6 and V is TRBV2; D is uncertain. The germline CDR1 and CDR2 sequences are SNHLY and FYNNEI. The V and J ends lost 10 bases and 7 bases respectively, with 17 bases between them. The length of the CDR3 is 14 residues. The CDR3 bases are TGTGCCACCACGAGGGCAGAGCTGAATTCACCCCTCCACTTT. Residues: CATTRAELNSPLHF. Using reference TRBV2 and TRBJ1-6 for the parts outside the CDR3, the full variable domain is EPEVTQTPSHQVTQMGQEVILRCVPISNHLYFYWYRQILGQKVEFLVSFYNNEISEKSEIFDDQFSVERPDGSNFTLKIRSTKLEDSAMYFCATTRAELNSPLHFGNGTRLTVT.